The present TCR beta chain was sequenced within a study of T cell responses to AZD1222 COVID-19 vaccine. This clone was seen a single time. Its antigen remains unidentified. TCRdb's table, derived via immunoSEQ multiplex PCR, lists solely in-frame clones and lacks some. Of tens of thousands of clones listed, approximately 89% were seen once; the top ten hold about a fifth. Findings of the study overall: It should be noted that donors were predominantly white British and more often female, and clonal diversity was possibly underestimated. Spike was spanned by vaccine-associated CD4 TCRs, which were dominant at 160-218 and 743-854. AZD1222 recipients seropositive at baseline numbered only 5 to 7.

The germline gives CDR1 LGHDT, CDR2 YNNKEL (reference sequence). The V and J ends lost 3 bases and 0 bases, in that order; junction bases with no gene match: 5. The CDR3 runs 16 residues. This clonotype was sampled from an adult in good health. The genes are TRBV3-1 (or the pseudogene TRBV3-2) and TRBJ2-3; TRBD2 agrees at 8 bases. The sequencing here drew on peripheral blood, taken on day 0 of AZD1222 vaccination. In DNA, the CDR3 is TGTGCCAGCAGCCACCTAGCGGGTGCTAGCACAGATACGCAGTATTTT. It translates to CASSHLAGASTDTQYF.